These 30 T cell receptor beta chains share one sample of origin, sequenced in a study of T-cell reconstitution after alpha-beta-depleted transplantation in children. A library of TCRbeta sequences, prepared with unique molecular identifiers, was generated. One entry per CDR3 protein results from TCRdb running MiXCR on the PCR reads. The table has about 22,000 distinct CDR3 sequences, approximately 11% seen once; the top ten hold 20% to 25%. The sample consisted of PBMCs from the stem cell graft donor, taken from the stem cell graft. The origin of the receptors is a human donor who donated a stem cell graft to a child with chronic granulomatous disease.

This clonotype has ten or more counts. This chain connects TRBV4-3 to TRBJ1-1; tentative D call: TRBD1 (6 bases). Per germline, CDR1 LGHNA and CDR2 YSLEER. The CDR3 consists of 13 residues. The germline V and J ends were trimmed by 3 bases and 5 bases, with 10 bases remaining between them. CDR3 amino acids: CASSQDQGTEAFF. The CDR3 nucleotides are TGCGCCAGCAGCCAGGATCAGGGGACTGAAGCTTTCTTT.

This clonotype came up a few times. The chain joins TRBV7-9 to TRBJ2-1, with unresolved D. The CDR3 contains 12 residues. Germline V gene sequence: CDR1 SEHNR, CDR2 FQNEAQ (reference sequence). Trimming stripped 4 bases from V and 5 bases from J, with 6 bases between. CDR3 sequence: CASSSLNNEQFF. The CDR3 bases are TGTGCCAGCAGCTCCCTGAACAATGAGCAGTTCTTC.

This clonotype was seen ten or more times. The V call is TRBV10-3, the J call TRBJ2-7; 8 positions match TRBD2. With V trimmed by 4 bases and J by 3 bases, 11 bases remained unmatched. The CDR3 contains 16 residues. From germline, CDR1 is ENHRY and CDR2 SYGVKD. The chain's CDR3 is CAISGPPGGEFYEQYF. CDR3 DNA: TGTGCCATCAGTGGGCCCCCCGGGGGGGAATTCTACGAGCAGTACTTC.

Ten or more counts support this clonotype. The chain links TRBV6-4 to TRBJ2-1; 12 nucleotides line up with TRBD2. Germline V gene data show CDR1 as MRHNA and CDR2 as SNTAGT. The ends lost 5 bases at V and 4 bases at J; junction bases unmatched: 6. The CDR3 length is 16 residues. The CDR3 nucleotides are TGTGCCAGCAGTCCCTCCGGGACTAGCGGGTACAATGAGCAGTTCTTC. Translated, it gives CASSPSGTSGYNEQFF.

The chain recombines TRBV4-1 with TRBJ2-3; TRBD2 matches at 9 bases. Germline V lookup: CDR1 MGHRA, CDR2 YSYEKL. CDR3 length: 20 residues. V shed 4 bases, J shed 2 bases, and the junction held 19 bases outside the gene matches. The DNA for the CDR3 is TGCGCCAGCAGCCCTTATCCCCGGGGCGGGGGGGCCAGATCCACAGATACGCAGTATTTT. Its translation: CASSPYPRGGGARSTDTQYF.

This clonotype was detected ten times or more. The chain recombines TRBV29-1 with TRBJ2-1; D call uncertain. The CDR3 is 12 residues long. In germline, CDR1 is SQVTM, CDR2 ANQGSEA. V lost 4 bases and J lost 6, with 10 bases in between. The CDR3 bases are TGCAGCGTTGCCCCTGGTGTCAATGAGCAGTTCTTC. This sequence encodes CSVAPGVNEQFF.

The chain's CDR3 is CASSPGVEKLFF. The CDR3 nucleotides are TGTGCCAGCAGCCCCGGGGTGGAAAAACTGTTTTTT. The chain links TRBV7-2 to TRBJ1-4; D is unresolved. Trimming removed 5 bases at V and 8 bases at J, with 9 bases between. The length of the CDR3 is 12 residues. Germline assignment: CDR1 SGHTA and CDR2 FQGNSA.

This clonotype was observed many times. CDR3 DNA sequence: TGCAGCGGCAAGCGAGGGACTAGCGGAGCCTACGAGCAGTACTTC. Translation gives CSGKRGTSGAYEQYF. This chain connects TRBV29-1 to TRBJ2-7, with TRBD2 identical over 11 bases. J gave up 2 bases and V 7 bases, and 10 bases lay outside the gene matches. There are 15 residues in the CDR3. Germline CDR1 reads SQVTM; CDR2 reads ANQGSEA.

This clonotype was seen ten or more times. The J gene is TRBJ1-1, the V gene TRBV29-1; D gene uncertain. V lost 4 bases to trimming and J lost 0 bases, with 6 bases between them. Germline V lookup: CDR1 SQVTM, CDR2 ANQGSEA. The CDR3 covers 12 residues. CDR3 sequence: CSVGEMNTEAFF. The CDR3 DNA reads TGCAGCGTTGGGGAGATGAACACTGAAGCTTTCTTT.

This clonotype has a count of ten or more. This chain links TRBV10-2 with TRBJ1-5; D ambiguous. This CDR3 region has 13 residues. V lost 2 bases and J lost 0, with 2 bases in between. Germline assignment: CDR1 WSHSY and CDR2 SAAADI. CDR3 in amino acids: CASSEISNQPQHF. CDR3 sequence (DNA): TGCGCCAGCAGTGAGATTAGCAATCAGCCCCAGCATTTT.

In DNA form, the CDR3 reads TGTGCCTTCTGTTTTCCAGGTCCTGAAGCTTTCTTT. Amino acid sequence: CAFCFPGPEAFF. The chain is built from TRBV2 and TRBJ1-1; no clear D. The length of the CDR3 is 12 residues. Trimming left V 11 bases short and J 6 bases short, with 16 bases between. Germline values: CDR1 SNHLY, CDR2 FYNNEI.

This clonotype was counted ten times or more. The chain carries TRBV5-1 and TRBJ2-7; a possible D gene is TRBD1 (7 bases). The CDR3 contains 14 residues. Looked up from germline, CDR1 is SGHRS and CDR2 is YFSETQ. Trimming removed 4 bases from V and 1 base from J, with 12 bases in between. In DNA form, the CDR3 reads TGCGCCAGCAGCACGGCGGGACAGTCCTACGAGCAGTACTTC. Amino acids: CASSTAGQSYEQYF.

This clonotype appeared many times. The gene calls are TRBV9 and TRBJ2-1, with D perhaps matching TRBD2 (5 bases). The CDR3 is 14 residues long. V was clipped by 5 bases and J by 2 bases, with 11 bases between them. Germline V gene sequence: CDR1 SGDLS, CDR2 YYNGEE. CDR3 nucleotide sequence: TGTGCCAGCAGTTACGAGGGCCCCTACAATGAGCAGTTCTTC. Translating gives CASSYEGPYNEQFF.

The V call is TRBV12-3 or TRBV12-4, the J call TRBJ2-3, with TRBD1 as a possible D gene (6 bases). V lost 3 bases to trimming and J lost 3 bases, with 13 bases between them. This CDR3 has 15 amino acids. The CDR3: CASSFFGGQTDTQYF. CDR3 nucleotide sequence: TGTGCCAGCAGTTTCTTTGGGGGACAAACAGATACGCAGTATTTT.

The table lists this clonotype with many counts. The chain has TRBV11-2 and TRBJ2-3; the match to TRBD2 covers 12 bases. Germline V lookup: CDR1 SGHAT, CDR2 FQNNGV. The CDR3 has 17 residues. With V trimmed by 5 bases and J by 3 bases, 9 bases remained unmatched. CDR3 region: CASSEGTSGRRTDTQYF. CDR3 bases: TGTGCCAGCAGCGAAGGGACTAGCGGGCGCAGAACAGATACGCAGTATTTT.

Many counts were recorded for this clonotype. The rearrangement joins TRBV19 to TRBJ1-1; D gene unclear. Germline lookup yields CDR1 LNHDA and CDR2 SQIVND (reference sequence). The CDR3 sequence is 16 residues long. Trimming took off 0 bases at V and 1 base at J, with 12 bases between the two ends. This CDR3 is CASSIDDQAWNTEAFF. The CDR3 DNA sequence: TGTGCCAGTAGTATAGATGACCAGGCTTGGAACACTGAAGCTTTCTTT.

At least ten counts were recorded for this clonotype. V usage is TRBV7-2 and J usage is TRBJ2-3; D perhaps matches TRBD1 (6 bases). The V gene's germline CDR1 is SGHTA and CDR2 FQGNSA. The CDR3 totals 15 residues. V lost 2 bases and J lost 6, with 15 bases in between. The chain's CDR3 is CASSLFVGGDDTQYF. The CDR3 nucleotides read TGTGCCAGCAGCTTATTTGTAGGGGGAGATGATACGCAGTATTTT.

This clonotype was counted at least ten times. This sequence joins TRBV12-3 or TRBV12-4 and TRBJ1-5, with D maybe TRBD1 (5 bases). This CDR3 spans 14 amino acids. Trimming pared 7 bases from V and 6 bases from J, leaving 16 bases between. For the CDR3, the DNA is TGTGCCAGCAACGTAGGGCCGGGGCGTCAGCCCCAGCATTTT. Translating gives CASNVGPGRQPQHF.

This clonotype was picked up many times. The V gene is TRBV18, the J gene TRBJ1-5; a weak D match, TRBD1 (6 bases). This CDR3 has 16 residues. V lost 3 bases, J lost 5 bases, and 17 bases lay in between. The germline V gene encodes CDR1 KGHSH and CDR2 LQKENI. CDR3 sequence (DNA): TGTGCCAGCTCACCGGAGTTATCCAGGGGTGATCAGCCCCAGCATTTT. This gives the protein CASSPELSRGDQPQHF.

This clonotype was seen ten or more times. Here the CDR3 reads CASSDRVEGYTF. In DNA form, the CDR3 reads TGTGCCAGCAGTGACAGGGTGGAGGGCTACACCTTC. This chain links TRBV2 with TRBJ1-2; tentative D call: TRBD1 (5 bases). Germline-derived CDR1 and CDR2 are SNHLY and FYNNEI. The CDR3 loop spans 12 amino acids. Trimming took 3 bases from V and 8 from J, leaving 10 bases between them. Variable domain in full (rest from reference TRBV2 and TRBJ1-2): EPEVTQTPSHQVTQMGQEVILRCVPISNHLYFYWYRQILGQKVEFLVSFYNNEISEKSEIFDDQFSVERPDGSNFTLKIRSTKLEDSAMYFCASSDRVEGYTFGSGTRLTVV.

This clonotype was observed at least ten times. The chain employs TRBV29-1 and TRBJ2-1; a weak D match, TRBD2 (5 bases). The CDR3 is made up of 15 amino acids. CDR1 SQVTM and CDR2 ANQGSEA come from the germline V gene. V shed 4 bases and J shed 0 bases, with 13 bases lying between them. The chain's CDR3 is CSVAEDWSSYNEQFF. The CDR3, as DNA: TGCAGCGTTGCGGAGGATTGGAGCTCCTACAATGAGCAGTTCTTC.

The chain has TRBV5-1 and TRBJ1-3, with D unresolved. Trimming removed 0 bases from V and 0 bases from J, with 7 bases in between. This CDR3 is 15 amino acids long. CDR1 and CDR2 (germline): SGHRS, YFSETQ. The CDR3 protein is CASSLDGSSGNTIYF. DNA for the CDR3: TGCGCCAGCAGCTTGGACGGCAGCTCTGGAAACACCATATATTTT.

This clonotype showed up many times. The V and J genes are TRBV20-1 and TRBJ2-7; D gene ambiguous. Germline CDR1 DFQATT, CDR2 SNEGSKA (reference sequence). The CDR3 extends over 14 amino acids. V lost 0 bases to trimming and J lost 5 bases, with 14 bases between them. The CDR3 spells CSARDLWHPDEQYF. In DNA form, the CDR3 reads TGCAGTGCTAGAGATCTTTGGCACCCTGACGAGCAGTACTTC.

This clonotype was found many times. The chain couples TRBV24-1 to TRBJ1-2; no firm D call. This CDR3 comprises 14 residues. CDR1 and CDR2 (germline): KGHDR, SFDVKD. V lost 5 bases and J lost 2, with 11 bases in between. CDR3 amino acids: CATSGQERNYGYTF. CDR3 in DNA: TGTGCCACCAGTGGGCAGGAAAGAAACTATGGCTACACCTTC.

This clonotype was seen many times. The chain couples TRBV7-9 to TRBJ2-5, with 7 positions matching TRBD2. The CDR3 is made up of 16 amino acids. CDR1 SEHNR and CDR2 FQNEAQ come from the germline V gene (reference sequence). V shed 4 bases, J shed 5 bases, and the junction held 13 bases outside the gene matches. The CDR3 DNA reads TGTGCCAGCAGCTCACGGACTAGTAAGGATTATGAGACCCAGTACTTC. As protein: CASSSRTSKDYETQYF. Supplemented by reference TRBV7-9 and TRBJ2-5, the full variable domain reads DTGVSQNPRHKITKRGQNVTFRCDPISEHNRLYWYRQTLGQGPEFLTYFQNEAQLEKSRLLSDRFSAERPKGSFSTLEIQRTEQGDSAMYLCASSSRTSKDYETQYFGPGTRLLVL.

The sample holds many counts of this clonotype. V gene TRBV7-9 combines with J gene TRBJ2-7; 11 bases align to TRBD2. The ends lost 5 bases at V and 0 bases at J; junction bases unmatched: 6. This CDR3 comprises 16 residues. Germline CDR1 is SEHNR and CDR2 is FQNEAQ (reference sequence). In DNA form, the CDR3 reads TGTGCCAGCAGCGCTACTAGCGGGAGCCGCTCCTACGAGCAGTACTTC. Its protein is CASSATSGSRSYEQYF.

The sample holds many counts of this clonotype. The J gene is TRBJ2-7, the V gene TRBV20-1, with 11 bases lining up with TRBD1. Germline CDR1 is DFQATT and CDR2 is SNEGSKA (reference sequence). The CDR3 spans 19 residues. The V segment lost 0 bases and the J segment 1 base; nucleotides outside the gene matches: 14. CDR3 nucleotides: TGCAGTGCTAGAGATCTAAAATCCTTCGGGACAGGGGGGTCCTACGAGCAGTACTTC. It translates to CSARDLKSFGTGGSYEQYF.

This clonotype was counted at least ten times. The J gene is TRBJ2-3, the V gene TRBV5-1, with 8 bases matching TRBD1. The length of the CDR3 is 16 residues. Per germline, CDR1 SGHRS and CDR2 YFSETQ. Trimming at V came to 0 bases and at J to 4 bases, leaving 7 bases not matched to a gene. Written as DNA, the CDR3 is TGCGCCAGCAGCTTGGATCCAGGGGGCGTTTCAGATACGCAGTATTTT. The encoded protein is CASSLDPGGVSDTQYF.

This clonotype was counted at least ten times. The chain joins TRBV20-1 to TRBJ2-1, with TRBD2 identical over 10 bases. The CDR3 has 14 residues. Trimming cost V 0 bases and J 6 bases; bases outside gene matches: 2. CDR1 and CDR2 from the germline V gene are DFQATT and SNEGSKA (reference sequence). CDR3 sequence (DNA): TGCAGTGCTAGAGAACTAGCGGGACCCAATGAGCAGTTCTTC. It yields the protein CSARELAGPNEQFF.

This clonotype has a count of ten or more. Just one base apart from a much larger clone, this may be a read error. This rearrangement joins TRBV12-3 or TRBV12-4 to TRBJ2-4; D perhaps matches TRBD1 (6 bases). This CDR3 has 13 amino acids. This CDR3 reads CASTGQPKNSQYF. The CDR3 DNA reads TGTGCCAGCACCGGACAGCCCAAAAACAGTCAGTACTTC.